The 8 T cell receptor beta chains below were found in one sample sequenced in a study of T cell responses to AZD1222 COVID-19 vaccine. Data came from immunoSEQ multiplex PCR; TCRdb stores just in-frame clones and leaves some out. Of 150,000 to 200,000 clones in the sample, approximately 90% were seen once. The material sequenced was peripheral blood, taken 28 days after the second AZD1222 dose. Every receptor here comes from an adult who received the AZD1222 COVID-19 vaccine.

This chain uses TRBV7-9 with TRBJ2-2; D remains ambiguous. Germline V lookup: CDR1 SEHNR, CDR2 FQNEAQ (reference sequence). The CDR3 has 14 residues. Between the trimmed V and J ends, which lost 0 bases and 2 bases, there was a span of 4 bases. For the CDR3, the DNA is TGTGCCAGCAGCTTAGCCCGAAACACCGGGGAGCTGTTTTTT. This codes for CASSLARNTGELFF.

The chain joins TRBV6-6 to TRBJ2-5; TRBD2 matches 8 bases. The CDR3 loop spans 15 amino acids. Per the germline V gene, CDR1 is MNHNY and CDR2 is SVGAGI (reference sequence). V dropped 6 bases and J dropped 3; count of bases not matched to a gene: 9. CDR3 bases: TGTGCCAGCAGCCAGGTTAGCGGGGCGAAAGAGACCCAGTACTTC. This codes for CASSQVSGAKETQYF.

This chain joins TRBV11-2 and TRBJ2-1; D might be TRBD2 (6 bases). Trimming took off 1 base at V and 3 bases at J, with 16 bases between the two ends. Germline CDR1 reads SGHAT; CDR2 reads FQNNGV. The length of the CDR3 is 17 residues. The CDR3 DNA sequence: TGTGCCAGCAGCTTAGCCACTAGCAGGGTGTACTACAATGAGCAGTTCTTC. It yields the protein CASSLATSRVYYNEQFF.

V gene TRBV27 combines with J gene TRBJ2-1; either TRBD1 or TRBD2 may fit D (6 bases each). The CDR3 has 15 residues. Germline assignment: CDR1 MNHEY and CDR2 SMNVEV (reference sequence). Trimming cost V 3 bases and J 6 bases, with 15 bases left between them. CDR3 bases: TGTGCCAGCAGTTTGTTAGGGGGGCTTGTCAATGAGCAGTTCTTC. It yields the protein CASSLLGGLVNEQFF.

This clone was seen only a few times. The chain couples TRBV6-5 to TRBJ1-4; D perhaps matches TRBD1 (5 bases). The CDR3 runs to 14 residues. CDR1 and CDR2 (germline): MNHEY, SVGAGI. V lost 6 bases to trimming and J lost 4 bases, with 12 bases between them. DNA of the CDR3: TGTGCCAGCAGCCCGCAGGGCCTTAATGAAAAACTGTTTTTT. Amino acids: CASSPQGLNEKLFF.

The genes are TRBV6-4 and TRBJ1-5, with TRBD1 matching over 9 bases. CDR3 size: 13 residues. V lost 11 bases and J lost 2; bases outside the gene matches: 4. In germline, CDR1 is MRHNA, CDR2 SNTAGT. In DNA form, the CDR3 reads TGTGCCCATGGGGACAGGGGCAATCAGCCCCAGCATTTT. Its protein product is CAHGDRGNQPQHF.

The V gene is TRBV12-3 or TRBV12-4, the J gene TRBJ2-3; D call uncertain. This CDR3 is 12 amino acids long. The germline V and J ends were trimmed by 6 bases and 2 bases, with 6 bases remaining between them. The CDR3 bases are TGTGCCAGCAGCGGATCCACAGATACGCAGTATTTT. Its translation is CASSGSTDTQYF.

This sequence joins TRBV6-2 or TRBV6-3 and TRBJ1-5; TRBD1 matches at 7 bases. There are 14 residues in the CDR3. After removal of 6 bases from V and 4 bases from J, the junction contained 6 bases not matched to a gene. CDR1 and CDR2 from the germline V gene are MNHEY and SVGEGT. As DNA, the CDR3 is TGTGCCAGCAGCGACAGGGTTTGGAATCAGCCCCAGCATTTT. Amino acid sequence: CASSDRVWNQPQHF.